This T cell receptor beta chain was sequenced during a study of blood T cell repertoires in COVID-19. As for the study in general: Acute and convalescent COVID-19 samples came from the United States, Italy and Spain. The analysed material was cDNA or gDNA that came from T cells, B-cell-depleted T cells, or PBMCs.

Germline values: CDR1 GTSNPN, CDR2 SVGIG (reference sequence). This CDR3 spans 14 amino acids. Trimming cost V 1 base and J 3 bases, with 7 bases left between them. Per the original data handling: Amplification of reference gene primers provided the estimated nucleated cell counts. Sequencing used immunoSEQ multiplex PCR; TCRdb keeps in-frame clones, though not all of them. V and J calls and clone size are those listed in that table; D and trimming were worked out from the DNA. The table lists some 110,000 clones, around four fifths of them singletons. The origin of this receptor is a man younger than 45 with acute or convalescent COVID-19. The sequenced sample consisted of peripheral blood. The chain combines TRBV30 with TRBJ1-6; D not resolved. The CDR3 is CAWSGPYYNSPLHF. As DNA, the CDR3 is TGTGCCTGGAGTGGCCCCTACTATAATTCACCCCTCCACTTT.